A single sample gave rise to the 29 T cell receptor beta chains below, sequenced in a study of blood T cell repertoires in COVID-19. Generated by immunoSEQ multiplex PCR, the TCRdb table keeps only in-frame clones and is missing some. The sample consists of about 100,000 clones, approximately 86% of them appearing once. The sample comprised peripheral blood. The receptors derive from a human donor in a cohort sampled during active COVID-19.

This clone has a handful of counts. The chain carries TRBV11-1 and TRBJ2-2; D might be TRBD1 (5 bases). CDR1 and CDR2 from the germline V gene are SGHAT and FQDESV (reference sequence). Trimming took off 1 base at V and 7 bases at J, with 16 bases between the two ends. CDR3 length: 16 amino acids. CDR3 sequence reads: CASSLGLRTIDGELFF. The CDR3 DNA is TGTGCCAGCAGCTTAGGATTGAGGACAATCGACGGGGAGCTGTTTTTT.

This clone has just a few counts. The V call is TRBV24-1, the J call TRBJ2-2; 7 nucleotides agree with TRBD2. This CDR3 is built from 15 residues. Germline CDR1 is KGHDR and CDR2 is SFDVKD. Trimming cost V 0 bases and J 3 bases; bases outside gene matches: 0. The CDR3 DNA is TGTGCCACCAGTGATTTGGGGAGGGACACCGGGGAGCTGTTTTTT. Translating gives CATSDLGRDTGELFF.

The chain recombines TRBV7-3 with TRBJ2-6, with unresolved D. Germline-derived CDR1 and CDR2 are SGHTA and FQGTGA. The CDR3 extends over 19 amino acids. V dropped 5 bases and J dropped 0 bases, with 20 bases sitting between them. DNA for the CDR3: TGTGCCAGCAGCCCGGAACTAAGGTCCCGGCTCTCTGGGGCCAACGTCCTGACTTTC. As protein: CASSPELRSRLSGANVLTF.

This CDR3 reads CASGTGGSEAFF. The CDR3 bases are TGTGCCAGCGGGACAGGGGGCTCTGAAGCTTTCTTT. The rearrangement joins TRBV19 to TRBJ1-1; 12 nucleotides match TRBD1. The germline V gene has CDR1 LNHDA and CDR2 SQIVND (reference sequence). The CDR3 length is 12 residues. Trimming cost V 9 bases and J 6 bases; bases outside gene matches: 2.

The genes are TRBV6-5 and TRBJ2-7; maybe TRBD1 (7 bases). Trimming left V 6 bases short and J 2 bases short, with 11 bases between. Germline values: CDR1 MNHEY, CDR2 SVGAGI. This CDR3 is 13 amino acids long. The CDR3 bases are TGTGCCAGCAGCCGGGGGACAGCCTACGAGCAGTACTTC. Protein: CASSRGTAYEQYF.

This sequence joins TRBV28 and TRBJ2-2, with 10 bases fitting TRBD1. CDR1 is MDHEN, CDR2 SYDVKM, per germline. Losses at the gene ends were 7 bases for V and 1 base for J; bases not matched to a gene: 6. The length of the CDR3 is 16 residues. For the CDR3, the DNA is TGTGCCAGCACTGACAGGGGGCTTTGGAACACCGGGGAGCTGTTTTTT. Residues: CASTDRGLWNTGELFF. The full variable domain, rest sourced from reference TRBV28 and TRBJ2-2, is DVKVTQSSRYLVKRTGEKVFLECVQDMDHENMFWYRQDPGLGLRLIYFSYDVKMKEKGDIPEGYSVSREKKERFSLILESASTNQTSMYLCASTDRGLWNTGELFFGEGSRLTVL.

This chain joins TRBV27 and TRBJ2-1, with 8 bases aligning to TRBD2. Germline V gene data show CDR1 as MNHEY and CDR2 as SMNVEV (reference sequence). The length of the CDR3 is 17 residues. Trimming at V came to 1 base and at J to 7 bases, leaving 12 bases not matched to a gene. CDR3 protein: CASSLFSIQRERNEQFF. In nucleotides, the CDR3 is TGTGCCAGCAGTTTATTCTCAATCCAGCGGGAGCGAAATGAGCAGTTCTTC.

The genes are TRBV4-1 and TRBJ1-2, with a possible D match to TRBD1 (6 bases). The germline gives CDR1 MGHRA, CDR2 YSYEKL. V shed 2 bases and J shed 5 bases, with 6 bases lying between them. The CDR3 contains 12 residues. CDR3 loop: CASSQTGYGYTF. Written as DNA, the CDR3 is TGCGCCAGCAGCCAAACAGGGTATGGCTACACCTTC.

The V and J genes are TRBV7-2 and TRBJ1-3; D possibly corresponds to TRBD1 (5 bases). This CDR3 is 15 amino acids long. Between the trimmed V and J ends, which lost 5 bases and 4 bases, there was a span of 15 bases. The germline gives CDR1 SGHTA, CDR2 FQGNSA. CDR3 DNA: TGTGCCAGCAGCAAATCATCAGGGTTAGGAAACACCATATATTTT. Translating gives CASSKSSGLGNTIYF.

The rearrangement links TRBV5-1 to TRBJ2-3; 10 positions agree with TRBD2. This CDR3 has 18 residues. V lost 4 bases to trimming and J lost 3 bases; unmatched junction nucleotides: 14. Germline CDR1 is SGHRS and CDR2 is YFSETQ. CDR3 nucleotides: TGCGCCAGCAGCCATCGATTTTCTAGCGGGAGAGGGACAGATACGCAGTATTTT. The encoded protein is CASSHRFSSGRGTDTQYF.

This clone is judged medium-sized. The J gene is TRBJ2-2, the V gene TRBV6-1; 7 nucleotides match TRBD2. This CDR3 has 15 amino acids. CDR1 is MNHNS, CDR2 SASEGT, per germline. V gave up 1 base and J gave up 6 bases; unmatched junction bases: 5. The CDR3 region is CASSEGAGVSGELFF. The CDR3 DNA reads as TGTGCCAGCAGTGAAGGGGCGGGAGTCTCCGGGGAGCTGTTTTTT.

The chain uses TRBV4-1 and TRBJ1-1; D not certain. The germline CDR1 and CDR2 sequences are MGHRA and YSYEKL. With 2 bases removed from V and 10 bases from J, the gap between germline ends came to 14 bases. The CDR3 contains 13 residues. The CDR3 sequence is CASSQTEFLGAFF. The DNA of the CDR3 is TGCGCCAGCAGCCAAACAGAGTTCCTCGGAGCTTTCTTT.

The rearrangement joins TRBV28 to TRBJ2-1; 12 nucleotides align to TRBD2. Germline loops: CDR1 MDHEN, CDR2 SYDVKM. The CDR3 runs 14 residues. Germline trimming cut 3 bases from V and 7 bases from J; bases unmatched to any gene: 1. The CDR3 bases are TGTGCCAGCAGTTTGACTAGCGGGAGTAATGAGCAGTTCTTC. Protein: CASSLTSGSNEQFF.

The CDR3 sequence: CASRPWGAGQSNQPQHF. The CDR3 coding sequence is TGTGCCAGCAGACCATGGGGCGCGGGACAGTCCAATCAGCCCCAGCATTTT. This chain joins TRBV28 and TRBJ1-5; 7 bases line up with TRBD1. Germline V CDR1 and CDR2: MDHEN, SYDVKM. The CDR3 totals 17 residues. J gave up 3 bases and V 6 bases, and 14 bases lay outside the gene matches.

The chain employs TRBV19 and TRBJ1-1; D ambiguous. The CDR3 consists of 14 residues. V lost 7 bases, J lost 1 base, and 13 bases lay in between. Per the germline V gene, CDR1 is LNHDA and CDR2 is SQIVND (reference sequence). CDR3: CASNPHQKNTEAFF. DNA of the CDR3: TGTGCCAGTAATCCGCACCAGAAGAACACTGAAGCTTTCTTT.

CDR3: CASSPQRTGHTGSNEKLFF. Here the CDR3 DNA reads TGTGCCAGCTCACCACAGAGGACAGGGCATACGGGAAGTAATGAAAAACTGTTTTTT. The V gene is TRBV18, the J gene TRBJ1-4; 8 nucleotides agree with TRBD1. The junction had 14 bases not matched to a gene; V was cut back by 1 base and J by 4 bases. The CDR3 length is 19 residues. From germline, CDR1 is KGHSH and CDR2 LQKENI.

This chain uses TRBV24-1 with TRBJ2-7, with 8 bases identical to TRBD2. The junction had 5 bases not matched to a gene; V was cut back by 5 bases and J by 0 bases. Germline CDR1 is KGHDR and CDR2 is SFDVKD. The CDR3 is 15 amino acids. The CDR3 sequence: CATSVLAGGSYEQYF. CDR3 DNA sequence: TGTGCCACCAGTGTTCTAGCGGGCGGCTCCTACGAGCAGTACTTC.

The J gene is TRBJ2-6, the V gene TRBV19; D perhaps matches TRBD1 (5 bases). Trimming left V 5 bases short and J 3 bases short, with 11 bases between. The CDR3 spans 15 residues. Germline V gene sequence: CDR1 LNHDA, CDR2 SQIVND (reference sequence). The CDR3 region is CASSPPGRGANVLTF. CDR3 coding DNA: TGTGCCAGTAGTCCCCCAGGGCGTGGGGCCAACGTCCTGACTTTC.

This chain joins TRBV20-1 and TRBJ2-7; 10 bases match TRBD2. Germline V gene data show CDR1 as DFQATT and CDR2 as SNEGSKA (reference sequence). The V gene end was trimmed by 3 bases and the J gene end by 4 bases; junction bases not matched to a gene: 0. The CDR3 has 12 residues. The CDR3 protein is CSASSGGYEQYF. CDR3 nucleotides: TGCAGTGCTAGTAGCGGGGGGTACGAGCAGTACTTC.

CDR3 amino acids: CASSQDLAVSGVKSGYTF. In nucleotides, the CDR3 is TGTGCCAGCAGCCAAGATTTAGCGGTATCAGGTGTGAAAAGTGGCTACACCTTC. The chain links TRBV4-2 to TRBJ1-2; no clear D. CDR3 length equals 18 residues. Trimming cost V 0 bases and J 7 bases, with 24 bases left between them. The germline CDR1 and CDR2 sequences are LGHNA and YNFKEQ.

V gene TRBV11-2 combines with J gene TRBJ2-3, with TRBD2 identical over 13 bases. Trimming cost V 2 bases and J 6 bases; bases outside gene matches: 2. The germline V gene has CDR1 SGHAT and CDR2 FQNNGV. This CDR3 has 15 amino acids. Written as DNA, the CDR3 is TGTGCCAGCAGCTTACGGACTAGCGGGAGTGATACGCAGTATTTT. Its protein is CASSLRTSGSDTQYF.

The genes are TRBV5-1 and TRBJ2-2, with D perhaps TRBD1 (5 bases). Trimming removed 1 base at V and 3 bases at J, with 13 bases between. The CDR3 extends over 16 amino acids. CDR1 and CDR2 (germline): SGHRS, YFSETQ. The CDR3 sequence: CASSLLGLGDTGELFF. CDR3 nucleotide sequence: TGCGCCAGCAGCTTGCTGGGGCTAGGGGACACCGGGGAGCTGTTTTTT.

The chain carries TRBV5-1 and TRBJ1-1; 7 nucleotides agree with TRBD1. Germline trimming cut 4 bases from V and 0 bases from J; bases unmatched to any gene: 3. The CDR3 spans 14 residues. CDR1 and CDR2 (germline): SGHRS, YFSETQ. CDR3 sequence: CASSPTGMNTEAFF. The CDR3 DNA sequence: TGCGCCAGCAGCCCGACAGGGATGAACACTGAAGCTTTCTTT.

The chain uses TRBV27 and TRBJ1-4; maybe TRBD1 (5 bases). V was pared by 3 bases and J by 4 bases, with 9 bases between. CDR1 and CDR2 (germline): MNHEY, SMNVEV (reference sequence). The CDR3 runs to 14 residues. This CDR3 is CASSFRGFNEKLFF. Here the CDR3 DNA reads TGTGCCAGCAGTTTTAGGGGATTTAATGAAAAACTGTTTTTT.

This rearrangement joins TRBV19 to TRBJ2-2, with 8 bases lining up with TRBD2. The CDR3 contains 15 residues. Germline CDR1 is LNHDA and CDR2 is SQIVND (reference sequence). With 8 bases clipped from V and 2 bases from J, the junction kept 7 bases outside the gene matches. The CDR3 sequence is CASGSGLENTGELFF. As DNA, the CDR3 is TGTGCCAGTGGGTCGGGACTAGAAAACACCGGGGAGCTGTTTTTT.

The chain links TRBV7-9 to TRBJ1-1; D gene unclear. The V and J ends lost 3 bases and 7 bases respectively, with 12 bases between them. The germline V gene has CDR1 SEHNR and CDR2 FQNEAQ (reference sequence). The CDR3 is 13 amino acids. The CDR3: CASSLEELSEAFF. DNA for the CDR3: TGTGCCAGCAGCTTGGAGGAACTCAGTGAAGCTTTCTTT.

This rearrangement joins TRBV28 to TRBJ1-1; D unclear. Germline CDR1 is MDHEN and CDR2 is SYDVKM. Deletions cut 4 bases from V and 6 bases from J, with 18 bases between. The CDR3 contains 15 residues. CDR3 in DNA: TGTGCCAGCAGTTCTGGGGAGGGTCTCGGGCCTGAAGCTTTCTTT. Protein product: CASSSGEGLGPEAFF.

CDR3 residues: CASSPQIGELFF. The CDR3 DNA is TGCGCCAGCAGCCCCCAGATCGGGGAGCTGTTTTTT. The chain links TRBV5-1 to TRBJ2-2; D gene uncertain. This CDR3 has 12 amino acids. V gave up 4 bases and J gave up 7 bases, with 8 bases separating them. CDR1 and CDR2 from the germline V gene are SGHRS and YFSETQ.

V and J are TRBV5-5 and TRBJ2-2; D is ambiguous. Germline V CDR1 and CDR2: SGHKS, YYEKEE (reference sequence). Deletions cut 4 bases from V and 4 bases from J, with 5 bases between. This CDR3 is built from 12 residues. The CDR3 bases are TGTGCCAGCAGCCTATTCACCGGGGAGCTGTTTTTT. Translating gives CASSLFTGELFF. Full variable domain (remainder filled in from reference TRBV5-5 and TRBJ2-2): DAGVTQSPTHLIKTRGQQVTLRCSPISGHKSVSWYQQVLGQGPQFIFQYYEKEERGRGNFPDRFSARQFPNYSSELNVNALLLGDSALYLCASSLFTGELFFGEGSRLTVL.